Below are 16 T cell receptor beta chains sequenced from a single sample in a study of shared T cell receptors in the human thymus. Produced via immunoSEQ multiplex PCR; TCRdb's table is partial and in-frame only. The sample holds some 720,000 clones, 70% to 90% seen once. This sample also appeared in a second study, on human thymus T cells.

The sequenced sample consisted of thymocytes. These receptors were taken from a boy under two years old with a congenital heart defect.

V and J are TRBV4-3 and TRBJ2-7, with 10 bases that match TRBD2. Germline V lookup: CDR1 LGHNA, CDR2 YSLEER. The CDR3 contains 18 residues. The J segment lost 3 bases and the V segment lost 0 bases, leaving 11 bases of the junction unmatched. CDR3 loop: CASSQEGLAGEGHYEQYF. The CDR3 region has the DNA TGCGCCAGCAGCCAAGAGGGCCTAGCGGGAGAAGGTCACTACGAGCAGTACTTC.

V is TRBV6-5 and J is TRBJ2-5; the D gene is possibly TRBD2 (5 bases). V was cut by 8 bases and J by 8 bases, with 24 bases left in between. Germline lookup yields CDR1 MNHEY and CDR2 SVGAGI. This CDR3 is 15 amino acids long. Here the CDR3 reads CASQYKPGSRCTQYF. Written as DNA, the CDR3 is TGTGCCAGCCAATATAAACCGGGGTCCAGGTGTACCCAGTACTTC.

V and J are TRBV7-9 and TRBJ2-3; TRBD2 might be the D (6 bases). CDR1 and CDR2 from the germline V gene are SEHNR and FQNEAQ (reference sequence). This CDR3 is built from 14 residues. V lost 6 bases to trimming and J lost 4 bases, with 14 bases between them. The CDR3: CASRSGWRADTQYF. The CDR3 DNA follows: TGTGCCAGCAGGTCAGGGTGGAGGGCAGATACGCAGTATTTT.

In DNA, the CDR3 is TGTGCCAGCAGTCCGTCACAGGGGGACGACACTGAAGCTTTCTTT. This translates into CASSPSQGDDTEAFF. The rearrangement links TRBV6-1 to TRBJ1-1, with 8 bases lining up with TRBD1. This CDR3 region has 15 residues. V was pared by 5 bases and J by 3 bases, with 8 bases of the junction left unmatched. CDR1 is MNHNS, CDR2 SASEGT, per germline.

The chain employs TRBV28 and TRBJ2-3, with 9 nucleotides matching TRBD2. The CDR3 runs to 15 residues. V was clipped by 3 bases and J by 9 bases; unmatched bases: 10. Germline loops: CDR1 MDHEN, CDR2 SYDVKM. The CDR3: CASSFGGGRADTQYF. CDR3 coding DNA: TGTGCCAGCAGTTTCGGCGGCGGGAGGGCCGACACGCAGTATTTT.

The genes are TRBV9 and TRBJ2-6; 11 bases are shared with TRBD1. V lost 3 bases, J lost 0 bases, and 5 bases stayed unmatched. The CDR3 consists of 18 residues. CDR1 SGDLS and CDR2 YYNGEE come from the germline V gene. The CDR3 coding sequence is TGTGCCAGCAGCGCCGGGACAGGGGGACACTCTGGGGCCAACGTCCTGACTTTC. Translated: CASSAGTGGHSGANVLTF.

V is TRBV11-3 and J is TRBJ2-5; 8 positions agree with TRBD1. Trimming took 5 bases from V and 5 from J; bases not matched to a gene: 4. From germline, CDR1 is SGHNT and CDR2 YENEEA. The CDR3 totals 13 residues. In DNA form, the CDR3 reads TGTGCCAGCAGCGGACAGGGCGGGGAGACCCAGTACTTC. This gives the protein CASSGQGGETQYF.

The rearrangement links TRBV4-2 to TRBJ2-3; TRBD2 aligns across 9 bases. Trimming at V came to 3 bases and at J to 6 bases, leaving 7 bases not matched to a gene. In germline, CDR1 is LGHNA, CDR2 YNFKEQ. The CDR3 runs 15 residues. CDR3 sequence reads: CASSQVGGRADTQYF. DNA of the CDR3: TGTGCCAGCAGCCAGGTGGGCGGGAGGGCGGATACGCAGTATTTT.

The V call is TRBV7-6, the J call TRBJ2-1; 9 bases map to TRBD2. The CDR3 loop spans 15 amino acids. CDR1 SGHVS and CDR2 FNYEAQ come from the germline V gene. Unmatched junction bases numbered 8, after V lost 3 bases and J lost 8 bases. DNA for the CDR3: TGTGCCAGCAGCTTGCGGGCGGGAGGGAACGATGAGCAGTTCTTC. Residues: CASSLRAGGNDEQFF.

The V call is TRBV25-1, the J call TRBJ2-1; 13 bases agree with TRBD2. Losses at the gene ends were 6 bases for V and 7 bases for J; bases not matched to a gene: 3. Germline CDR1 is MGHDK and CDR2 is SYGVNS. The CDR3 is 14 amino acids. The CDR3 spells CASRLAGGPNEQFF. CDR3 bases: TGTGCCAGCAGACTAGCGGGAGGGCCGAATGAGCAGTTCTTC.

This chain links TRBV10-3 with TRBJ2-7; tentative D call: TRBD1 (5 bases). Deletions cut 0 bases from V and 6 bases from J, with 9 bases between. The CDR3 consists of 13 residues. Looked up from germline, CDR1 is ENHRY and CDR2 is SYGVKD. The CDR3 loop is CAISESKQVEQYF. CDR3 bases: TGTGCCATCAGTGAGTCGAAACAGGTCGAGCAGTACTTC.

In its sample, this clone was seen once. This chain links TRBV18 with TRBJ2-1, with TRBD2 matching over 9 bases. The CDR3 totals 20 residues. The J segment lost 0 bases and the V segment lost 3 bases, leaving 15 bases of the junction unmatched. Looked up from germline, CDR1 is KGHSH and CDR2 is LQKENI. Written as DNA, the CDR3 is TGTGCCAGCTCACCCCGGGGGGGGACTAGCACTACCATCTCCTACAATGAGCAGTTCTTC. As protein: CASSPRGGTSTTISYNEQFF.

This chain connects TRBV7-9 to TRBJ2-1; 13 bases align to TRBD2. From germline, CDR1 is SEHNR and CDR2 FQNEAQ (reference sequence). CDR3 length: 16 residues. The J segment lost 5 bases and the V segment lost 5 bases, leaving 6 bases of the junction unmatched. CDR3: CASSPAGTSGNNEQFF. DNA for the CDR3: TGTGCCAGCAGCCCGGCCGGGACTAGCGGGAACAATGAGCAGTTCTTC. The entire variable domain, with the rest obtained from reference TRBV7-9 and TRBJ2-1, is as follows: DTGVSQNPRHKITKRGQNVTFRCDPISEHNRLYWYRQTLGQGPEFLTYFQNEAQLEKSRLLSDRFSAERPKGSFSTLEIQRTEQGDSAMYLCASSPAGTSGNNEQFFGPGTRLTVL.

J is TRBJ2-7 and V is TRBV25-1; 7 positions match TRBD1. CDR3 length: 14 amino acids. Germline CDR1 and CDR2: MGHDK and SYGVNS. V shed 6 bases and J 6 bases; nucleotides not matched to a gene: 11. The CDR3 region is CASRAQGFSSEQYF. The CDR3 coding sequence is TGTGCCAGCAGAGCACAGGGGTTTTCTTCCGAGCAGTACTTC.

This clone turned up a few times. The chain links TRBV28 to TRBJ2-1; D is perhaps TRBD2 (5 bases). With 3 bases removed from V and 6 bases from J, the gap between germline ends came to 9 bases. This CDR3 is 13 amino acids long. Germline V CDR1 and CDR2: MDHEN, SYDVKM. The CDR3 region is CASSFSRGNEQFF. CDR3 sequence (DNA): TGTGCCAGCAGTTTTTCACGGGGCAATGAGCAGTTCTTC.

The chain couples TRBV11-2 to TRBJ2-1; 7 bases are a match to TRBD2. This CDR3 has 15 amino acids. CDR1 is SGHAT, CDR2 FQNNGV, per germline. V was pared by 5 bases and J by 7 bases, with 11 bases of the junction left unmatched. The chain's CDR3 is CASSPREALGNEQFF. The CDR3 region has the DNA TGTGCCAGCAGCCCCCGGGAGGCCCTCGGGAATGAGCAGTTCTTC.